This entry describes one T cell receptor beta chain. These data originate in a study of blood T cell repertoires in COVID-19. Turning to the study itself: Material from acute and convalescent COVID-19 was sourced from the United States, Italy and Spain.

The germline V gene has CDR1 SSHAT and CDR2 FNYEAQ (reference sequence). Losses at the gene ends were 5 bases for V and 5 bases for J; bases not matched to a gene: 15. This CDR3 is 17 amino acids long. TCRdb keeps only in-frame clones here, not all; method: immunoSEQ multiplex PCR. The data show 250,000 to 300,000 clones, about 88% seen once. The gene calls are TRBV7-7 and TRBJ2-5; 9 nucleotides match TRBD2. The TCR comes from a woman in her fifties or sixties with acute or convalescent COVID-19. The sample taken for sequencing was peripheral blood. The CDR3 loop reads CASSPRLEAGGGETQYF. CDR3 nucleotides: TGTGCCAGCAGCCCCCGCTTGGAAGCGGGGGGCGGGGAGACCCAGTACTTC.